A selection of T cell receptor beta chains follows, all from one sample in a study of human T cells and chemical hapten exposure. TCRdb reprocessed the RACE reads via MiXCR and lists one record per CDR3 protein. The top ten hold over 0.85% of the sample, which has about 120,000 distinct CDR3 sequences, roughly 13% seen once. This sample comprised whole blood, obtained in connection with sensitization to the hapten diphenylcyclopropenone (DPC). These receptors were collected from a man aged 18 to 30 with alopecia areata. Some clones in this sample may be carry-over from other donors' samples. The CDR3 runs from the conserved cysteine through the conserved F or W. The order of the fields is V gene, CDR3 length, D gene, J gene, clone size, CDR3 DNA, CDR3 protein. A D gene is named only where the DNA matches it firmly. A clone size is listed for some rows: how often the clone was seen (once, few, many), or a class if it is expanded.

V gene: TRBV15
CDR3 length: 12
D gene: -
J gene: TRBJ2-2
clone size: few
CDR3 DNA: TGTGCCACCCAACCGGGTTCCGGGGAGCTGTTTTTT
CDR3 protein: CATQPGSGELFF

V gene: TRBV20-1
CDR3 length: 16
D gene: -
J gene: TRBJ2-1
clone size: few
CDR3 DNA: TGCAGTGCTAGCCGGATAGACGGGAGCTCCTACAATGAGCAGTTCTTC
CDR3 protein: CSASRIDGSSYNEQFF

V gene: TRBV29-1
CDR3 length: 15
D gene: -
J gene: TRBJ2-1
clone size: -
CDR3 DNA: TGCAGCGTTGAAAGGCGCCAAAGGTCCTACAATGAGCAGTTCTTC
CDR3 protein: CSVERRQRSYNEQFF

V gene: TRBV10-1
CDR3 length: 17
D gene: TRBD1
J gene: TRBJ2-2
clone size: many
CDR3 DNA: TGCGCCAGCAGTCCCCCGGGCAGGGGGAATTCCACCGGGGAGCTGTTTTTT
CDR3 protein: CASSPPGRGNSTGELFF

V gene: TRBV9
CDR3 length: 15
D gene: TRBD2
J gene: TRBJ2-5
clone size: -
CDR3 DNA: TGTGCCAGCAGCGCTAGCGGGGGGAGTCGGGAGACCCAGTACTTC
CDR3 protein: CASSASGGSRETQYF

V gene: TRBV7-2
CDR3 length: 13
D gene: -
J gene: TRBJ1-4
clone size: -
CDR3 DNA: TGTGCCAGCAGCTTAGGGCAGATGGAAAAACTGTTTTTT
CDR3 protein: CASSLGQMEKLFF

V gene: TRBV27
CDR3 length: 12
D gene: -
J gene: TRBJ1-1
clone size: -
CDR3 DNA: TGTGCCAGCAAAAGGATGAACACTGAAGCTTTCTTT
CDR3 protein: CASKRMNTEAFF

V gene: TRBV3-1
CDR3 length: 13
D gene: -
J gene: TRBJ2-3
clone size: -
CDR3 DNA: TGTGCCAGCAGCCAAGTCTGGACAGATACGCAGTATTTT
CDR3 protein: CASSQVWTDTQYF

V gene: TRBV6-4
CDR3 length: 16
D gene: TRBD1
J gene: TRBJ2-3
clone size: -
CDR3 DNA: TGTGCCAGCAGTGACTCTCCAGGGGGCGACGCAGATACGCAGTATTTT
CDR3 protein: CASSDSPGGDADTQYF

V gene: TRBV7-9
CDR3 length: 13
D gene: -
J gene: TRBJ1-2
clone size: few
CDR3 DNA: TGTGCCAGCAGCCCACCCCAGGAGTCTGGCTACACCTTC
CDR3 protein: CASSPPQESGYTF

V gene: TRBV20-1
CDR3 length: 13
D gene: -
J gene: TRBJ1-5
clone size: -
CDR3 DNA: TGCAGTGTGGGCCCTTCGGGCAATCAGCCCCAGCATTTT
CDR3 protein: CSVGPSGNQPQHF

V gene: TRBV12-3/TRBV12-4
CDR3 length: 14
D gene: -
J gene: TRBJ1-5
clone size: few
CDR3 DNA: TGTGCCAGCAGCGTTTGGGAGGGGAATCAGCCCCAGCATTTT
CDR3 protein: CASSVWEGNQPQHF

V gene: TRBV27
CDR3 length: 16
D gene: -
J gene: TRBJ2-7
clone size: few
CDR3 DNA: -
CDR3 protein: CASSLHFGTGSYEQYF

V gene: TRBV12-5
CDR3 length: 13
D gene: -
J gene: TRBJ1-1
clone size: many
CDR3 DNA: TGTGCTAGTGGTTTGGTAATAGGGGCAGATGCTTTCTTT
CDR3 protein: CASGLVIGADAFF

V gene: TRBV20-1
CDR3 length: 14
D gene: -
J gene: TRBJ1-1
clone size: -
CDR3 DNA: TGCAGTGCTAGAGACCGAGCGGGTAACACTGAAGCTTTCTTT
CDR3 protein: CSARDRAGNTEAFF

V gene: TRBV6-2/TRBV6-3
CDR3 length: 12
D gene: -
J gene: TRBJ1-4
clone size: -
CDR3 DNA: TGTGCCAGCAGTTACTCGTCCGGGGGCGCGGTTTTT
CDR3 protein: CASSYSSGGAVF

V gene: TRBV29-1
CDR3 length: 14
D gene: -
J gene: TRBJ1-4
clone size: many
CDR3 DNA: TGCAGCGTTCAGGAGGGAGAGACTAATGAAAAACTGTTTTTT
CDR3 protein: CSVQEGETNEKLFF

V gene: TRBV24-1
CDR3 length: 12
D gene: -
J gene: TRBJ2-2
clone size: -
CDR3 DNA: TGTGCCACCAGGGACAGTTCCGGGGAGCTGTTTTTT
CDR3 protein: CATRDSSGELFF

V gene: TRBV5-1
CDR3 length: 16
D gene: TRBD2
J gene: TRBJ2-3
clone size: few
CDR3 DNA: TGCGCCAGCAGCTTGGTACTAGCGGGGGGCACAGATACGCAGTATTTT
CDR3 protein: CASSLVLAGGTDTQYF

V gene: TRBV4-1
CDR3 length: 15
D gene: TRBD2
J gene: TRBJ2-4
clone size: -
CDR3 DNA: TGCGCCAGCAGCCATACTAGCGCTGGCAAAAACATTCAGTACTTC
CDR3 protein: CASSHTSAGKNIQYF

V gene: TRBV28
CDR3 length: 14
D gene: -
J gene: TRBJ1-1
clone size: many
CDR3 DNA: TGTGCCAGCAGTTCGCGGACAAGGAACACTGAAGCTTTCTTT
CDR3 protein: CASSSRTRNTEAFF

V gene: TRBV29-1
CDR3 length: 13
D gene: -
J gene: TRBJ2-5
clone size: many
CDR3 DNA: TGCAGCACCAGATCCTCTTCTATCGAGACCCAGTACTTC
CDR3 protein: CSTRSSSIETQYF

V gene: TRBV20-1
CDR3 length: 15
D gene: -
J gene: TRBJ1-6
clone size: -
CDR3 DNA: TGCAGTGCTAGGATTTTAGACAGTATTAATTCACCCCTCCACTTT
CDR3 protein: CSARILDSINSPLHF

V gene: TRBV11-2
CDR3 length: 15
D gene: -
J gene: TRBJ2-5
clone size: few
CDR3 DNA: TGTGCCAGCAGCTTAGATCGGGGCAGACAAGAGACCCAGTACTTC
CDR3 protein: CASSLDRGRQETQYF

V gene: TRBV6-1
CDR3 length: 14
D gene: -
J gene: TRBJ1-4
clone size: -
CDR3 DNA: TGTGCCAGCAGCCTAGACGGGCTTAATGAAAAACTGTTTTTT
CDR3 protein: CASSLDGLNEKLFF

V gene: TRBV29-1
CDR3 length: 13
D gene: TRBD2
J gene: TRBJ2-7
clone size: many
CDR3 DNA: TGCAGCGTAGCTAGCGGGACACACTACGAGCAGTACTTC
CDR3 protein: CSVASGTHYEQYF

V gene: TRBV7-2
CDR3 length: 12
D gene: -
J gene: TRBJ1-4
clone size: few
CDR3 DNA: TGTGCCAGCAGCGGGGGAGATGAAAAACTGTTTTTT
CDR3 protein: CASSGGDEKLFF

V gene: TRBV10-2
CDR3 length: 12
D gene: -
J gene: TRBJ2-2
clone size: many
CDR3 DNA: TGCGCCAGCACCTTCGGAGCCGGGGAGCTGTTTTTT
CDR3 protein: CASTFGAGELFF

V gene: TRBV7-9
CDR3 length: 12
D gene: -
J gene: TRBJ1-1
clone size: few
CDR3 DNA: TGTGCCAGCAGCTTAGAAGAGGGCGAAGCTTTCTTT
CDR3 protein: CASSLEEGEAFF

V gene: TRBV2
CDR3 length: 17
D gene: TRBD1
J gene: TRBJ1-2
clone size: many
CDR3 DNA: TGTGCCAGCAGCCTATCCCTTGGCGGGGGGACAGGGTTTGGCTACACCTTC
CDR3 protein: CASSLSLGGGTGFGYTF

V gene: TRBV12-5
CDR3 length: 16
D gene: -
J gene: TRBJ1-5
clone size: -
CDR3 DNA: TGTGCTAGTGGTTTTGGTGAAATTTATAGCAATCAGCCCCAGCATTTT
CDR3 protein: CASGFGEIYSNQPQHF

V gene: TRBV12-5
CDR3 length: 11
D gene: -
J gene: TRBJ2-7
clone size: few
CDR3 DNA: TGTGCTAGTGGACTTGACGGGGAGCAGTACTTC
CDR3 protein: CASGLDGEQYF

V gene: TRBV6-6
CDR3 length: 16
D gene: -
J gene: TRBJ1-6
clone size: -
CDR3 DNA: TGTGCCAGCAGTTATGAGAGAGCGGCCTATAATTCACCCCTCCACTTT
CDR3 protein: CASSYERAAYNSPLHF

V gene: TRBV28
CDR3 length: 12
D gene: -
J gene: TRBJ1-2
clone size: few
CDR3 DNA: TGTGCCAGCAGTCCCTTAAACTATGGCTACACCTTC
CDR3 protein: CASSPLNYGYTF

V gene: TRBV11-2
CDR3 length: 15
D gene: -
J gene: TRBJ2-1
clone size: few
CDR3 DNA: TGTGCCAGCAGCCCCCGAGGTTCCGGTTACAATGAGCAGTTCTTC
CDR3 protein: CASSPRGSGYNEQFF

V gene: TRBV27
CDR3 length: 13
D gene: TRBD1
J gene: TRBJ1-4
clone size: few
CDR3 DNA: TGTGCCAGCAGTTTATTGGGGACAGCAAAACTGTTTTTT
CDR3 protein: CASSLLGTAKLFF

V gene: TRBV20-1
CDR3 length: 12
D gene: TRBD1
J gene: TRBJ1-1
clone size: many
CDR3 DNA: TGCAGTGCTGACAGGGGAGACACTGAAGCTTTCTTT
CDR3 protein: CSADRGDTEAFF

V gene: TRBV12-3/TRBV12-4
CDR3 length: 15
D gene: -
J gene: TRBJ2-7
clone size: -
CDR3 DNA: TGTGCCAGCAGTTTATCAGGGCCTGACTTCGGGGAGCAGTACTTC
CDR3 protein: CASSLSGPDFGEQYF